One and the same sample provided the 3 T cell receptor beta chains below, sequenced in a study of shared clonotypes between healthy human individuals. Some clones are missing from TCRdb's copy, which holds only in-frame ones; the method was immunoSEQ multiplex PCR. Among 1.6 million or so clones listed, 98% were seen once. Sequencing was carried out using naive CD4+ T cells sorted from blood. Subset meaning: CD45RA+ positively selected. The source of these receptors is a man younger than 45 in good health.

The chain carries TRBV5-1 and TRBJ2-6; D remains ambiguous. The V and J ends lost 0 bases and 0 bases respectively, with 10 bases between them. The CDR3 sequence is 17 residues long. The germline CDR1 and CDR2 sequences are SGHRS and YFSETQ. The CDR3 region is CASSLVGLSSGANVLTF. CDR3 DNA sequence: TGCGCCAGCAGCTTGGTTGGTCTGAGCTCTGGGGCCAACGTCCTGACTTTC.

This clone was counted a single time. The same CDR3 can be traced to other DNA sequences in this sample. The rearrangement uses TRBV5-1 and TRBJ2-2, with D unclear. Trimming took 0 bases from V and 2 from J, leaving 5 bases between them. The CDR3 is 14 residues long. The germline V gene has CDR1 SGHRS and CDR2 YFSETQ. CDR3 residues: CASSLDGNTGELFF. In DNA, the CDR3 is TGCGCCAGCAGCTTGGACGGAAACACCGGGGAGCTGTTTTTT.

The chain's CDR3 is CASSAASNEKLFF. The CDR3 DNA is TGTGCCAGCAGTGCAGCTTCTAATGAAAAACTGTTTTTT. This chain connects TRBV28 to TRBJ1-4; D uncertain. This CDR3 is built from 13 residues. Germline V lookup: CDR1 MDHEN, CDR2 SYDVKM. Trimming shortened V by 5 bases and J by 3 bases, and 7 bases separated the two germline ends.